These T cell receptor beta chains were read from a single sample in a study of CD8 T cells in Susac syndrome. TCRdb reprocessed the immunoSEQ multiplex PCR reads via MiXCR and lists one record per CDR3 protein. This sample has 300,000 to 350,000 distinct CDR3 sequences, with about 90% found just once. Sequencing input: CD4+ T cells from PBMCs. The receptors originated from a human donor with multiple sclerosis. Each CDR3 is given with its conserved first and last residue. The D gene is left open where the match is weak. Only some rows state a clone size, as once, few, many or a class for expanded clones.

v_call,d_call,j_call,clone_size,cdr3_aa,cdr3_nt
TRBV7-2,TRBD2,TRBJ2-7,.,CASSWGGGTSGKTTGQYF,TGTGCCAGCAGCTGGGGTGGGGGGACTAGCGGGAAAACTACGGGGCAGTACTTC
TRBV19,.,TRBJ1-2,.,CASSIEDQTFMSYTF,TGTGCCAGTAGTATCGAAGACCAGACGTTCATGAGCTACACCTTC
TRBV24-1,.,TRBJ2-2,.,CATSEGGSNTGELFF,TGTGCCACCAGTGAGGGCGGATCAAACACCGGGGAGCTGTTTTTT
TRBV29-1,.,TRBJ1-5,.,CSVGGGVDQPQHF,TGCAGCGTTGGCGGGGGAGTAGACCAGCCCCAGCATTTT
TRBV30,TRBD2,TRBJ2-1,few,CAWSGLAGVNEQFF,TGTGCCTGGAGTGGACTAGCGGGAGTCAATGAGCAGTTCTTC
TRBV5-1,.,TRBJ1-4,.,CASSLWTGGTNEKLFF,TGCGCCAGCAGCCTATGGACCGGGGGGACTAATGAAAAACTGTTTTTT
TRBV5-4,.,TRBJ2-5,.,CASSLDTEVGTQYF,TGTGCCAGCAGCTTGGATACTGAAGTTGGGACCCAGTACTTC
TRBV7-2,TRBD1,TRBJ2-6,.,CASNRDRLSGANVLTF,TGTGCCAGTAACCGGGACAGGCTCTCTGGGGCCAACGTCCTGACTTTC
TRBV5-4,.,TRBJ1-3,.,CASSLMGNTIYF,TGTGCCAGCAGCTTGATGGGAAACACCATATATTTT
TRBV6-2/TRBV6-3,TRBD2,TRBJ2-2,.,CASSYALSLGTSGGAVAGELFF,TGTGCCAGCAGTTACGCTCTCTCCCTCGGGACTAGCGGGGGGGCCGTCGCCGGGGAGCTGTTTTTT
TRBV29-1,TRBD1,TRBJ1-4,.,CSVPDRVNEKLFF,TGCAGCGTTCCGGACAGGGTGAACGAAAAACTGTTTTTT
TRBV6-1,.,TRBJ2-1,.,CASSRLQGAGGNEQFF,TGTGCCAGCAGCCGCCTCCAGGGGGCCGGGGGGAATGAGCAGTTCTTC
TRBV15,TRBD2,TRBJ2-5,.,CATSRERPTSSSFQYF,TGTGCCACCAGCAGAGAACGACCGACTAGCTCTTCATTCCAGTACTTC
TRBV6-2/TRBV6-3,.,TRBJ2-3,.,CASSTLEIDTQYF,TGTGCCAGCAGTACACTAGAAATAGATACGCAGTATTTT
TRBV6-1,TRBD1,TRBJ2-6,.,CASRATGTGLSGANVLTF,TGTGCCAGCAGAGCTACCGGGACAGGGCTCTCTGGGGCCAACGTCCTGACTTTC
TRBV27,.,TRBJ1-4,.,CASSPRAGIEKLFF,TGTGCCAGCAGTCCCCGAGCGGGAATCGAAAAACTGTTTTTT
TRBV6-1,TRBD2,TRBJ2-4,once,CASSDIGEGIAKNIQYF,TGTGCCAGCAGTGATATCGGGGAGGGCATAGCCAAAAACATTCAGTACTTC
TRBV12-3/TRBV12-4,TRBD2,TRBJ2-1,.,CASSFYSGGANEQFF,TGTGCCAGCAGTTTTTATAGCGGGGGGGCCAATGAGCAGTTCTTC
TRBV6-5,TRBD1,TRBJ1-5,.,CASSGTGVNQPQHF,TGTGCCAGCAGCGGGACAGGGGTGAATCAGCCCCAGCATTTT
TRBV23-1,TRBD1,TRBJ2-1,.,CASSPPKDREHGGSSFF,TGCGCCAGCAGTCCTCCGAAAGACAGGGAACATGGTGGGAGCAGTTTCTTC
TRBV6-6,.,TRBJ2-7,.,CASSYERASSYEQYF,TGTGCCAGCAGTTACGAGCGGGCAAGCTCCTACGAGCAGTACTTC
TRBV5-4,TRBD2,TRBJ2-1,.,CASSFGGLAGDVDEQFF,TGTGCCAGCAGCTTTGGGGGGCTAGCGGGAGATGTCGATGAGCAGTTCTTC
TRBV4-1,TRBD2,TRBJ2-1,.,CAGSPPGGRPYNEQFF,TGCGCCGGCAGCCCCCCTGGCGGGAGGCCCTACAATGAGCAGTTCTTC
TRBV30,.,TRBJ2-3,.,CAWSEGTPSSGDTQYF,TGTGCCTGGAGTGAAGGGACCCCCAGCTCAGGAGATACGCAGTATTTT
TRBV20-1,.,TRBJ1-1,.,CSPYRAGSRTEAFF,TGCAGCCCTTACCGGGCAGGAAGCCGCACTGAAGCTTTCTTT
TRBV7-9,.,TRBJ2-7,.,CASTPIATAYEQYF,TGTGCCAGCACCCCGATCGCTACAGCATATGAGCAGTACTTC
TRBV20-1,.,TRBJ2-5,.,CSARTPGRPKETQYF,TGCAGTGCTAGGACCCCGGGACGGCCCAAAGAGACCCAGTACTTC
TRBV19,.,TRBJ2-5,few,CASAGETQYF,TGTGCCAGTGCCGGGGAGACCCAGTACTTC
TRBV20-1,TRBD1,TRBJ1-1,.,CSAIEGGRAEAFF,TGCAGTGCTATCGAAGGGGGCAGGGCTGAAGCTTTCTTT
TRBV7-2,.,TRBJ2-3,.,CASSSSWRDTQYF,TGTGCCAGCAGCTCCTCGTGGAGAGATACGCAGTATTTT
TRBV19,TRBD1,TRBJ1-4,.,CASSPRQGSEKLFF,TGTGCCAGTAGTCCCCGACAGGGGAGTGAAAAACTGTTTTTT
TRBV3-1,TRBD1,TRBJ2-1,.,CASLGTGFPEQFF,TGTGCCAGCCTCGGGACAGGGTTTCCTGAGCAGTTCTTC
TRBV4-1,.,TRBJ2-7,.,CASSHQGGTGREQYF,TGCGCCAGCAGCCACCAAGGGGGGACTGGACGCGAGCAGTACTTC
TRBV3-1,.,TRBJ2-1,.,CASSGRGLYNEQFF,TGTGCCAGCAGTGGGCGGGGACTTTACAATGAGCAGTTCTTC
TRBV19,.,TRBJ1-2,.,CATNPGGGGAQGYTF,TGTGCCACCAACCCCGGGGGTGGGGGTGCCCAGGGCTACACCTTC
TRBV15,.,TRBJ1-2,.,CATSRGGVSYGYTF,TGTGCCACCAGCAGAGGCGGCGTGTCCTATGGCTACACCTTC
TRBV7-3,.,TRBJ2-3,.,CASSLGPVETDTQYF,TGTGCCAGCAGCCTGGGTCCAGTCGAGACAGATACGCAGTATTTT
TRBV19,TRBD2,TRBJ2-1,.,CASSMGALAGGRRRDEQFF,TGTGCCAGTAGTATGGGGGCACTAGCGGGGGGGAGACGGCGCGATGAGCAGTTCTTC
TRBV2,.,TRBJ1-2,.,CASSGGWDGYTF,TGTGCCAGCAGTGGAGGGTGGGATGGCTACACCTTC
TRBV7-2,.,TRBJ1-2,.,CASSPLTGLQVNYGYTF,TGTGCCAGCAGCCCACTAACCGGGTTACAGGTCAACTATGGCTACACCTTC
TRBV2,.,TRBJ1-5,.,CAVRDPSTGPQHF,TGTGCCGTCCGGGACCCATCGACGGGGCCCCAGCATTTT
TRBV5-1,.,TRBJ2-4,.,CASSRRGGAEINIQYF,TGCGCCAGCAGCCGGAGGGGGGGCGCTGAGATAAACATTCAGTACTTC
TRBV30,.,TRBJ2-4,few,CAWSVQDAKNIQYF,TGTGCCTGGAGTGTGCAGGACGCCAAAAACATTCAGTACTTC
TRBV7-2,.,TRBJ1-4,.,CASSFDSDEKLFF,TGTGCCAGCAGCTTTGACAGCGATGAAAAACTGTTTTTT
TRBV28,TRBD2,TRBJ2-5,.,CASSPRFGGAMETQYF,TGTGCCAGCAGTCCCCGTTTCGGGGGGGCCATGGAGACCCAGTACTTC